Below, one T cell receptor (beta chain) is given with its context. What antigen it recognizes has not been identified. Base quality data are lacking; no much larger clone is found one base away. For sequencing of the TCRbeta CDR3 region, genomic DNA was extracted from the sorted cells. TCRbeta CDR3 regions were sequenced using the immunoSEQ Assay. As stored in TCRdb, this immuneACCESS dataset retains in-frame rearrangements with V and J assigned. A fraction of the clones does not appear; measured against another copy, unresolved V genes explain less than half of the discrepancy, and the remainder lacks a known reason. The sample profile shows over 75,000 clones; approximately 91% of them were found once. The ten most abundant clones make up more than 0.25% of the sample. From a lookup of the germline V gene, CDR1 and CDR2 are WSHSY and SAAADI. The CDR3 covers 16 residues, taking in both the cysteine and the phenylalanine. CDR3 DNA is the only sequence kept; it has 48 bases, read in frame from the first base. V is cut by 6 bases and J by 4 bases, and the space between the germline ends is 18 bases.

Patients with autoimmune disease history or receiving systemic immunosuppression were excluded from the trial. Peripheral blood for TCR sequencing was collected from all dose cohorts at baseline, on cycle 4 day 1, and on cycle 7 day 1. Samples came from an open-label, multicenter, first-in-human phase I dose-escalation trial of ivuxolimab. Adults with locally advanced or metastatic head and neck squamous cell, hepatocellular, melanoma or renal cell carcinoma were enrolled in the trial. Before TCR sequencing, CD4+ and CD8+ T cells were separately sorted from peripheral blood. The data originate from a study of OX40 agonist ivuxolimab in advanced cancers. Broadly, across the study: Ivuxolimab, which targeted the costimulatory receptor OX40 (CD134), was an agonistic, fully human IgG2 monoclonal antibody. Prior anti-PD-1, anti-PD-L1 or anti-CTLA-4 therapy was permitted, and approximately 40% of dose-escalation patients had received checkpoint inhibitors. The paper describes the monotherapy dose-escalation part (N of about 57 patients) of the phase I trial of ivuxolimab. In the dose-escalation cohort, 70% to 85% of patients were male, and the mean age was approximately 64 years, with a range of 23 to 79. Partial responses were achieved by three dose-escalation patients, of whom one had hepatocellular carcinoma and two had cutaneous melanoma. The purpose of peripheral TCRbeta sequencing was to test whether ivuxolimab changed TCR sequence diversity and led to clonal T-cell expansion. Intravenous ivuxolimab was administered to patients every 2 weeks at six dose levels: 0.01, 0.1, 0.3, 1.5, 3 and 10 mg/kg. Of the roughly 50 dose-escalation patients, hepatocellular carcinoma was present in about 20, melanoma in approximately 15, renal cell carcinoma in 9 and head and neck cancer in 9. General findings and caveats noted by the study authors: Which antigens the clonally expanded peripheral T cells were specific for was not determined. At doses of 0.1 to 3.0 mg/kg, clonal expansion of both CD4+ and CD8+ blood T cells was observed from baseline to week 6. Partial responders in the 0.1-3.0 mg/kg groups had among the lowest normalized peripheral clonal expansion, especially among CD8+ T cells. After ivuxolimab, CD8+ T cells had more expanded clones than CD4+ T cells on average. Low levels of normalized T-cell clonal expansion were also seen in some patients who did not respond.

The rearrangement joined TRBV10-2 to TRBJ2-2; TRBD1 is a weak D gene call, 6 bases matching. This receptor was taken from an adult with an advanced solid tumor such as melanoma, head and neck, liver or kidney cancer. The sequenced sample was CD4+ or CD8+ T cells sorted from blood, obtained in a trial of the OX40 agonist ivuxolimab. The CDR3 is CASSLPTGRGTGELFF. The base sequence is TGCGCCAGCAGCTTACCGACAGGAAGAGGCACCGGGGAGCTGTTTTTT.